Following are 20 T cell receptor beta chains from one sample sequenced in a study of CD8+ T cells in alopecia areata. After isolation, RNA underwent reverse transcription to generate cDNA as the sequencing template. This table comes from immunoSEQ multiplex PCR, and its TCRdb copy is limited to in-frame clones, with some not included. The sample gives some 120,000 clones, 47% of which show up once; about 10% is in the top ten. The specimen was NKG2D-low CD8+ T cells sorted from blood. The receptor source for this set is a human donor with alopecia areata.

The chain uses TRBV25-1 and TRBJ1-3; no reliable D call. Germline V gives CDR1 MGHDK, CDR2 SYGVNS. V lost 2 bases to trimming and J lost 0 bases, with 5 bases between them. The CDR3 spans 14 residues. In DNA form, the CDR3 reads TGTGCCAGCAGTGAACTGGACTCTGGAAACACCATATATTTT. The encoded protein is CASSELDSGNTIYF.

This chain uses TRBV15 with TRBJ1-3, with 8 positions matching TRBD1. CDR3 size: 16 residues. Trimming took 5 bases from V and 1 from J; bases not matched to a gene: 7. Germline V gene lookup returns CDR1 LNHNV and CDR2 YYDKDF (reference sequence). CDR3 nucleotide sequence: TGTGCCACCAGCGACAGGGGTATTCTTTCTGGAAACACCATATATTTT. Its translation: CATSDRGILSGNTIYF.

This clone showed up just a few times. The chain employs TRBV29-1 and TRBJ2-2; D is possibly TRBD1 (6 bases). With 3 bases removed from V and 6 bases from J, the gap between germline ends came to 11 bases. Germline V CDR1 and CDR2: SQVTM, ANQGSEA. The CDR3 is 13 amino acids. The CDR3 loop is CSVEAGDAGELFF. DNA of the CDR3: TGCAGCGTTGAGGCAGGGGACGCCGGGGAGCTGTTTTTT.

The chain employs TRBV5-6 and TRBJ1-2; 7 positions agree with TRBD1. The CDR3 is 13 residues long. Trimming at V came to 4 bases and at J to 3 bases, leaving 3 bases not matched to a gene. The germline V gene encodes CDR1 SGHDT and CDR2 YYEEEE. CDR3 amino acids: CASSTQGDYGYTF. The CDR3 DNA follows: TGTGCCAGCAGCACCCAGGGGGACTATGGCTACACCTTC.

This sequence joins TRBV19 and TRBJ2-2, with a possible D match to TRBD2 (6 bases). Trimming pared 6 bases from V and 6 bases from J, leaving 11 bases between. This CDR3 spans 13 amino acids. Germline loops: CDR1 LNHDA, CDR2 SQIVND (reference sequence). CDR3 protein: CASSPPSAGELFF. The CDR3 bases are TGTGCCAGTAGCCCCCCTAGCGCCGGGGAGCTGTTTTTT. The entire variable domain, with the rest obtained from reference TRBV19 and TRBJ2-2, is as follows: DGGITQSPKYLFRKEGQNVTLSCEQNLNHDAMYWYRQDPGQGLRLIYYSQIVNDFQKGDIAEGYSVSREKKESFPLTVTSAQKNPTAFYLCASSPPSAGELFFGEGSRLTVL.

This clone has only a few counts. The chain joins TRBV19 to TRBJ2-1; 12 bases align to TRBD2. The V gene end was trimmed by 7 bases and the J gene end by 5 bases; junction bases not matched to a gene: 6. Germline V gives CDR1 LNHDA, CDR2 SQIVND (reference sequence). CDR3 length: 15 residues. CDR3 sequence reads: CASTSRLAGDNEQFF. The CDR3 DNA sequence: TGTGCCAGTACTTCCCGACTAGCGGGAGACAATGAGCAGTTCTTC.

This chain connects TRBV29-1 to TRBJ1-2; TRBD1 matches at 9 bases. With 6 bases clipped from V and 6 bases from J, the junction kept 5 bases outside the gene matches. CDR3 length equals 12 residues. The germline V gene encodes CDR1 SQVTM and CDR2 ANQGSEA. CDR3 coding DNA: TGCAGCGTGGATGACAGGGGGGATGGCTACACCTTC. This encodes CSVDDRGDGYTF. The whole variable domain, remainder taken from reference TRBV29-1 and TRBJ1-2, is SAVISQKPSRDICQRGTSLTIQCQVDSQVTMMFWYRQQPGQSLTLIATANQGSEATYESGFVIDKFPISRPNLTFSTLTVSNMSPEDSSIYLCSVDDRGDGYTFGSGTRLTVV.

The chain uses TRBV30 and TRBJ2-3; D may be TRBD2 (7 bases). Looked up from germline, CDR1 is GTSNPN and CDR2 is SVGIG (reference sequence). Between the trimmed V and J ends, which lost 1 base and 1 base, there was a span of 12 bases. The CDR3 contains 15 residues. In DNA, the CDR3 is TGTGCCTGGAGTGGCGGGGGCCGTGGCACAGATACGCAGTATTTT. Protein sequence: CAWSGGGRGTDTQYF. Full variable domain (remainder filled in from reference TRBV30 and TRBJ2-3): SQTIHQWPATLVQPVGSPLSLECTVEGTSNPNLYWYRQAAGRGLQLLFYSVGIGQISSEVPQNLSASRPQDRQFILSSKKLLLSDSGFYLCAWSGGGRGTDTQYFGPGTRLTVL.

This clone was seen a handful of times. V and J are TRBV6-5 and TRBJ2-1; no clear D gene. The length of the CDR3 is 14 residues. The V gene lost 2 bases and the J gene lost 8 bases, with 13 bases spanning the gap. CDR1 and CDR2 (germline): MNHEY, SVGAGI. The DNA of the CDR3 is TGTGCCAGCAGTTACCGGGCATCCGCGGATGAGCAGTTCTTC. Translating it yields CASSYRASADEQFF.

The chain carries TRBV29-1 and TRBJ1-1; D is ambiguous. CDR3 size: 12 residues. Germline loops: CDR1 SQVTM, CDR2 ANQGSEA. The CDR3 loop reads CSFTPPDGEAFF. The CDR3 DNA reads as TGCAGTTTCACACCCCCGGACGGTGAAGCTTTCTTT. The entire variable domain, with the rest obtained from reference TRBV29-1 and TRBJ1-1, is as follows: SAVISQKPSRDICQRGTSLTIQCQVDSQVTMMFWYRQQPGQSLTLIATANQGSEATYESGFVIDKFPISRPNLTFSTLTVSNMSPEDSSIYLCSFTPPDGEAFFGQGTRLTVV.

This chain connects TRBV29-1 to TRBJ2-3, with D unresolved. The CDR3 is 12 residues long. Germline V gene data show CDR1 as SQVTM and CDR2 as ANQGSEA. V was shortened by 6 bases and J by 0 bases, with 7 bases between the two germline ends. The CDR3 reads CSVETSTDTQYF. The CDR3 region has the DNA TGCAGCGTGGAGACTAGCACAGATACGCAGTATTTT.

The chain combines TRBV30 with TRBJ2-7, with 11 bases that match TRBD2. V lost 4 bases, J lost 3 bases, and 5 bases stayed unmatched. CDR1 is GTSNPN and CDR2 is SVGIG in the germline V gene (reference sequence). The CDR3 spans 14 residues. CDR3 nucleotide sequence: TGTGCCTGGAATCTAGCGGGAGGCCACTACGAGCAGTACTTC. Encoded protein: CAWNLAGGHYEQYF.

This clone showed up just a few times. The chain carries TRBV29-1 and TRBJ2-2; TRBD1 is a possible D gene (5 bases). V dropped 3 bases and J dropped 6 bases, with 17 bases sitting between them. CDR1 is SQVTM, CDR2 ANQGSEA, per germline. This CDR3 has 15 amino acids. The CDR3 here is CSVEIRQGKAGELFF. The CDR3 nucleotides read TGCAGCGTTGAGATCCGGCAGGGAAAGGCCGGGGAGCTGTTTTTT.

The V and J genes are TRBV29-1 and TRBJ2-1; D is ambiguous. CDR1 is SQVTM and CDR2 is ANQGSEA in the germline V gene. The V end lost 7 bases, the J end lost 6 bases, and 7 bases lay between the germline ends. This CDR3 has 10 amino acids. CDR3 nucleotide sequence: TGCAGCGGCGCCCCCAATGAGCAGTTCTTC. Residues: CSGAPNEQFF.

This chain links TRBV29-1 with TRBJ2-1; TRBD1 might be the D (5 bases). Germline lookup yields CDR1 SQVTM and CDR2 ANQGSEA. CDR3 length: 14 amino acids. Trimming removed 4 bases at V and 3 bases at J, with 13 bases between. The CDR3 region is CSVVEGANYNEQFF. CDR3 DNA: TGCAGCGTTGTTGAAGGGGCGAACTACAATGAGCAGTTCTTC.

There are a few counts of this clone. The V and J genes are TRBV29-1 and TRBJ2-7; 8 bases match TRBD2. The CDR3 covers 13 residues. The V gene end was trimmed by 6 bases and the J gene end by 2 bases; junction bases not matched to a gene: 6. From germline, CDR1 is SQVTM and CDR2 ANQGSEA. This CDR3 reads CSVTTGGAYEQYF. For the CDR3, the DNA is TGCAGCGTGACGACCGGGGGGGCCTACGAGCAGTACTTC.

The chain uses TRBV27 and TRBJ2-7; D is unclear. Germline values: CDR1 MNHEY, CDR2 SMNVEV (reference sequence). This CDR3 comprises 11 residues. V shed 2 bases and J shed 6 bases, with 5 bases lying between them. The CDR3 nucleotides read TGTGCCAGCAGTTTAGGCGCCGAGCAGTACTTC. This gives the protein CASSLGAEQYF.

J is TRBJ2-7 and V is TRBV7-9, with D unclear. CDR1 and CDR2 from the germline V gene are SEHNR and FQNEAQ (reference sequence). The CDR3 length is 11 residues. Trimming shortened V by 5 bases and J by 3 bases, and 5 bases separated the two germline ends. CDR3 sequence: CASSPYYEQYF. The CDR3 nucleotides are TGTGCCAGCAGCCCGTACTACGAGCAGTACTTC.

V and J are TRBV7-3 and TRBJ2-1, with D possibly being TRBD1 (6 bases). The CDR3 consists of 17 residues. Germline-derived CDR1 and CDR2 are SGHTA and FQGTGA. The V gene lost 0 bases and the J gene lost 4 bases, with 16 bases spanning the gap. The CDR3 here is CASSLTLGAMGYNEQFF. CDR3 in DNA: TGTGCCAGCAGCTTAACGTTGGGGGCCATGGGGTACAATGAGCAGTTCTTC.

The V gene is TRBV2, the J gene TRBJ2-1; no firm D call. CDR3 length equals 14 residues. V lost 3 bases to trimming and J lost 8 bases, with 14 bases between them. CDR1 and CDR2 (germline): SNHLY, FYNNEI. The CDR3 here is CASSDSDGPDEQFF. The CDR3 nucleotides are TGTGCCAGCAGTGACAGTGACGGACCGGATGAGCAGTTCTTC.